These 6 T cell receptor beta chains were sequenced from one sample in a study of CD8+CD57+ T cells in acquired aplastic anemia. The authors sequenced patients whose flow cytometry had shown CD8+CD57+ cell expansion. For CDR3 and TCR beta VDJ profiling, genomic DNA was the template used. TCRdb used MiXCR to reprocess the reads, holding one entry per CDR3 protein. The sample holds under 250,000 distinct CDR3 sequences, 45% to 50% seen once. The specimen sequenced was sorted CD4+, CD8+, or CD8+CD57+ T cells (not recorded which) from PBMCs. The source is a human donor with aplastic anemia.

This clonotype was counted many times. The rearrangement joins TRBV6-4 to TRBJ1-1; no reliable D call. The length of the CDR3 is 14 residues. Germline V CDR1 and CDR2: MRHNA, SNTAGT. Trimming removed 2 bases from V and 4 bases from J, with 11 bases in between. The CDR3 bases are TGTGCCAGCAGTGACGATGAGGAGAGCACTGAAGCTTTCTTT. Translated: CASSDDEESTEAFF.

The rearrangement uses TRBV4-1 and TRBJ2-2; D gene uncertain. The CDR3 sequence is 11 residues long. Germline CDR1 and CDR2: MGHRA and YSYEKL. Trimming took off 0 bases at V and 8 bases at J, with 1 base between the two ends. The CDR3: CASSQDGELFF. The CDR3 DNA reads as TGCGCCAGCAGCCAAGATGGGGAGCTGTTTTTT.

This rearrangement joins TRBV7-6 to TRBJ1-4; 8 bases are a match to TRBD1. V gave up 5 bases and J gave up 8 bases; unmatched junction bases: 7. Germline V lookup: CDR1 SGHVS, CDR2 FNYEAQ. This CDR3 is built from 14 residues. CDR3 sequence: CASSPKGQDEKLFF. The CDR3 bases are TGTGCCAGCAGCCCCAAGGGACAGGACGAAAAACTGTTTTTT.

The chain recombines TRBV9 with TRBJ2-5; D might be TRBD2 (5 bases). This CDR3 contains 15 residues. The V gene's germline CDR1 is SGDLS and CDR2 YYNGEE. V shed 3 bases and J shed 0 bases, with 12 bases lying between them. CDR3 sequence: CASSAEAGNQETQYF. As DNA, the CDR3 is TGTGCCAGCAGCGCCGAGGCGGGCAACCAAGAGACCCAGTACTTC. Full variable domain (missing parts from reference TRBV9 and TRBJ2-5): DSGVTQTPKHLITATGQRVTLRCSPRSGDLSVYWYQQSLDQGLQFLIQYYNGEERAKGNILERFSAQQFPDLHSELNLSSLELGDSALYFCASSAEAGNQETQYFGPGTRLLVL.

A few counts support this clonotype. A much larger clone differs from this one at a single base, so this may be a read error. V is TRBV7-2 and J is TRBJ2-3; D is undetermined. The CDR3 has 12 residues. CDR1 and CDR2 from the germline V gene are SGHTA and FQGNSA. Trimming cost V 5 bases and J 5 bases, with 8 bases left between them. Here the CDR3 DNA reads TGTGCCAGCAGCCAGGAGCTAGATACGCAGTATTTT. Residues: CASSQELDTQYF.

There are many counts of this clonotype. J is TRBJ2-3 and V is TRBV5-1; TRBD2 aligns across 7 bases. Germline assignment: CDR1 SGHRS and CDR2 YFSETQ. This CDR3 is 14 amino acids long. V lost 0 bases to trimming and J lost 4 bases; unmatched junction nucleotides: 2. This CDR3 reads CASSLGGRADTQYF. The CDR3 region has the DNA TGCGCCAGCAGCTTGGGAGGGAGGGCAGATACGCAGTATTTT. The whole variable domain, remainder taken from reference TRBV5-1 and TRBJ2-3, is KAGVTQTPRYLIKTRGQQVTLSCSPISGHRSVSWYQQTPGQGLQFLFEYFSETQRNKGNFPGRFSGRQFSNSRSEMNVSTLELGDSALYLCASSLGGRADTQYFGPGTRLTVL.